The T cell receptor (beta chain) under discussion was sequenced for a study of T-cell reconstitution after alpha-beta-depleted transplantation in children (dated by TCRdb to the mid-2010s). Broadly, across the study: Using TCR repertoire profiling, the study quantitatively followed how T-cell immune reconstitution unfolded in children after TCRalphabeta/CD19-depleted allogeneic hematopoietic cell transplantation. Paper-wide results and their limitations: The frequencies of hyperexpanded clones fell over the following months, and after one year, T-cell counts and TCRbeta diversity were mostly attributed to newly produced T cells. The high TCRbeta diversity at day 60 in some patients was ascribed to recipient T cells and intrathymic progenitors that had survived conditioning. The apparently early recovery of alphabetaT-cell counts about two months after transplant reportedly depended on only several hundred rapidly expanded clones that came from non-depleted graft cells.

Libraries were constructed by PCR. Sequencing relied on an Illumina HiSeq 2500. TCR libraries were prepared with molecular barcoding, using unique molecular identifiers to normalize TCRbeta repertoire quantification. TCRdb handled the public reads itself, with Q25 trimming in fastp and clone calling in MiXCR, and kept productive beta chains. Each CDR3 protein appears once, grouped with its most common genes and DNA. For this sample there are hundreds of thousands of distinct CDR3 sequences; around 13% appear just once. Over 2% of the sample is in the top ten clones. About this clonotype itself: Its antigen has not been determined. No base qualities exist here, and no much larger clone lies one base off it.

What this sample's treatment or condition label stands for: allogeneic hematopoietic cell transplantation with graft depleted of TCRalphabeta T cells and CD19 B cells. TCRalphabeta/CD19-depleted allogeneic hematopoietic cell grafts were given to the transplant recipients, all of whom were children. The CDR3 runs 17 amino acids, cysteine and phenylalanine included. Of the read, only the CDR3 DNA is kept; its 51 bases are in frame from base 1. V has 5 bases trimmed and J has 1 base trimmed; junction bases matching no gene number 8. CDR1 LNHDA and CDR2 SQIVND are derived from the germline V gene (reference sequence).

This TCR was recovered from a male patient between 10 and 17 years old who had a stem cell transplant for acute myeloid leukemia, so the T cells may come from the graft donor. The specimen comprised PBMCs, mostly from graft donor cells, sampled 360 days after TCRalphabeta/CD19-depleted stem cell transplant. This chain joins TRBV19 to TRBJ2-6, and TRBD1 matches 7 of the central bases. In nucleotides, the sequence is TGTGCCAGTAGTTTAGCAGGGGGTCTTTCTGGGGCCAACGTCCTGACTTTC. This sequence encodes CASSLAGGLSGANVLTF.